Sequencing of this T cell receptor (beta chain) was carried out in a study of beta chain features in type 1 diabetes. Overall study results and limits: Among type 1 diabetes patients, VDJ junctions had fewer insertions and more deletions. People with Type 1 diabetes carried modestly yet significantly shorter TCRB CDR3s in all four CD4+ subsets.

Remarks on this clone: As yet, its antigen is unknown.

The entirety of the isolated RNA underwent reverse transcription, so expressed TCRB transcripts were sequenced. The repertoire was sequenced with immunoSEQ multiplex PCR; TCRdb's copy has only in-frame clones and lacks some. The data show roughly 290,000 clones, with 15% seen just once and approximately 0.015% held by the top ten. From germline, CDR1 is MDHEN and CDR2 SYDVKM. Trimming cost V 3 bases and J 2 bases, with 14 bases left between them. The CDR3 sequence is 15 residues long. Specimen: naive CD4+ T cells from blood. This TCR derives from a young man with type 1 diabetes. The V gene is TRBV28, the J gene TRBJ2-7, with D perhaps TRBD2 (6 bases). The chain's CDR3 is CASSFGGVGPYEQYF. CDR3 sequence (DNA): TGTGCCAGCAGTTTCGGGGGAGTCGGGCCCTACGAGCAGTACTTC.